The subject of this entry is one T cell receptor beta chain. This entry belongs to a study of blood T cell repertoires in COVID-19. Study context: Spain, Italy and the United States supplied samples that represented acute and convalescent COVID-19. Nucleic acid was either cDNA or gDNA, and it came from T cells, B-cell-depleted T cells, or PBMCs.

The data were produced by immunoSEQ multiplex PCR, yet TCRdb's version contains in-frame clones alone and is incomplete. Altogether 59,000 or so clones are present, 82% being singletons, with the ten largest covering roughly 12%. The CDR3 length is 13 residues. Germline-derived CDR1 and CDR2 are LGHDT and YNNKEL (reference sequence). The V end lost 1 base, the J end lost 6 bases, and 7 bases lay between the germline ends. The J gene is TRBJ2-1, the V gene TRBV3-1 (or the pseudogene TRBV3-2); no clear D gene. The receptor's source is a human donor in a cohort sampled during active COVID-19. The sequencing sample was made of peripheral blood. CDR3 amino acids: CASSQGPGNEQFF. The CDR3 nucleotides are TGTGCCAGCAGCCAAGGGCCTGGCAATGAGCAGTTCTTC.